Included here is one T cell receptor beta chain sequence, with context. Primers included in the PCR were 60 Vbeta and 13 Jbeta primers. Profiled with immunoSEQ multiplex PCR; TCRdb holds only in-frame clones, not every one. The sample lists roughly 100,000 clones; roughly 76% were seen once. The data belong to a study of cytomegalovirus exposure and HLA in healthy donors. Germline trimming cut 5 bases from V and 5 bases from J; bases unmatched to any gene: 7. The germline V gene encodes CDR1 SGHTA and CDR2 FQGTGA. The CDR3 runs 15 residues. Source material: PBMCs. The rearrangement uses TRBV7-3 and TRBJ1-1; 11 nucleotides line up with TRBD1. This TCR derives from a woman aged 55-75 years in good health and CMV-seropositive. The CDR3 DNA reads TGTGCCAGCAGCGCAGGACAGGGGGCGCGGACTGAAGCTTTCTTT. It specifies CASSAGQGARTEAFF.